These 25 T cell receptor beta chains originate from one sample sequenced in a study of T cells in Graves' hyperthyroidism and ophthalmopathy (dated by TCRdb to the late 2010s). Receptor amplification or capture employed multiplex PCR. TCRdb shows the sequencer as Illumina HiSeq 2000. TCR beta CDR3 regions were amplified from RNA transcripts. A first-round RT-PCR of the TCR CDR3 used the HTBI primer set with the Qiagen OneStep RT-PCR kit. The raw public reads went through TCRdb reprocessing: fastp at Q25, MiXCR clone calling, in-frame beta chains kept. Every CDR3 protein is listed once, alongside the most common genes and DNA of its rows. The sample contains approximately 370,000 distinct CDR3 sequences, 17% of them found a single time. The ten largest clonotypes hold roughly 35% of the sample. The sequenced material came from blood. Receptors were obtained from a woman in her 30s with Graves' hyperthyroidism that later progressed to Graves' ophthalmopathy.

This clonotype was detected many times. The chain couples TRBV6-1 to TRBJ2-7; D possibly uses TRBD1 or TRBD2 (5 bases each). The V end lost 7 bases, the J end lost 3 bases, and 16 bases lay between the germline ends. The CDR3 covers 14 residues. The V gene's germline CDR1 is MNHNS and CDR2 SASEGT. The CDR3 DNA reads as TGTGCCAGCACCCGGGACGGCCTTAACTACGAGCAGTACTTC. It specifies CASTRDGLNYEQYF.

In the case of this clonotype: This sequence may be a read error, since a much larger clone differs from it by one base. CDR3 residues: CASSWDRDLTEAFF. CDR3 DNA: TGTGCCAGCTCCTGGGACAGGGACCTCACTGAAGCTTTCTTT. V and J are TRBV19 and TRBJ1-1; TRBD1 matches at 9 bases. There are 14 residues in the CDR3. Germline-derived CDR1 and CDR2 are LNHDA and SQIVND (reference sequence). The V segment lost 9 bases and the J segment 4 bases; nucleotides outside the gene matches: 9. Supplemented by reference TRBV19 and TRBJ1-1, the full variable domain reads DGGITQSPKYLFRKEGQNVTLSCEQNLNHDAMYWYRQDPGQGLRLIYYSQIVNDFQKGDIAEGYSVSREKKESFPLTVTSAQKNPTAFYLCASSWDRDLTEAFFGQGTRLTVV.

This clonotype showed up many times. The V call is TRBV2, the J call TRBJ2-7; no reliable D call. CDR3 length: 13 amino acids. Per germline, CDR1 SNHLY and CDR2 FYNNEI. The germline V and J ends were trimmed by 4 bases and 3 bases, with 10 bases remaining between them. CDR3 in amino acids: CASSVWQIYEQYF. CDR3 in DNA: TGTGCCAGCAGTGTCTGGCAGATCTACGAGCAGTACTTC.

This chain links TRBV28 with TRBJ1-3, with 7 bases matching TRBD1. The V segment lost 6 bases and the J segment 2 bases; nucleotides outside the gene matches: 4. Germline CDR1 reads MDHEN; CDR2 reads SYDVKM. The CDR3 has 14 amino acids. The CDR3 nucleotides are TGTGCCAGCAGACCGACAGGGACTGGAAACACCATATATTTT. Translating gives CASRPTGTGNTIYF. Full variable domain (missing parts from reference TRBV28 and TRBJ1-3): DVKVTQSSRYLVKRTGEKVFLECVQDMDHENMFWYRQDPGLGLRLIYFSYDVKMKEKGDIPEGYSVSREKKERFSLILESASTNQTSMYLCASRPTGTGNTIYFGEGSWLTVV.

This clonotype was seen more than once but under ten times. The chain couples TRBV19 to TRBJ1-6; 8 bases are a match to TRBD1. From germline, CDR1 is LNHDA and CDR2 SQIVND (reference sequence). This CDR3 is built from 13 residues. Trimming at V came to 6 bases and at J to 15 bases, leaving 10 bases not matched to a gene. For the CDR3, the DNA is TGTGCCAGTAGGGAGACAGGGGCGTATCACCTCCACTTT. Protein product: CASRETGAYHLHF. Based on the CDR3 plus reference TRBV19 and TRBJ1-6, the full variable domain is DGGITQSPKYLFRKEGQNVTLSCEQNLNHDAMYWYRQDPGQGLRLIYYSQIVNDFQKGDIAEGYSVSREKKESFPLTVTSAQKNPTAFYLCASRETGAYHLHFGNGTRLTVT.

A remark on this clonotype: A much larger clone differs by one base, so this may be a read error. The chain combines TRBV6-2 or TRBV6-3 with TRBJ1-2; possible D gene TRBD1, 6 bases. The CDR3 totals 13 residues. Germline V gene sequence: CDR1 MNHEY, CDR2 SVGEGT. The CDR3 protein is CAGSVGQTYGYTF. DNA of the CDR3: TGTGCCGGCAGCGTAGGACAGACGTATGGCTACACCTTC.

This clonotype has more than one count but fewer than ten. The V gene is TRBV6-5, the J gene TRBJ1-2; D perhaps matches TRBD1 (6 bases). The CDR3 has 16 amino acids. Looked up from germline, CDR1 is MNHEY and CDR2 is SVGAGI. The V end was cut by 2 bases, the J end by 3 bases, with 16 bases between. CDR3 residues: CASSYGGGAPYYGYTF. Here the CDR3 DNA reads TGTGCCAGCAGTTACGGAGGGGGGGCACCTTACTATGGCTACACCTTC.

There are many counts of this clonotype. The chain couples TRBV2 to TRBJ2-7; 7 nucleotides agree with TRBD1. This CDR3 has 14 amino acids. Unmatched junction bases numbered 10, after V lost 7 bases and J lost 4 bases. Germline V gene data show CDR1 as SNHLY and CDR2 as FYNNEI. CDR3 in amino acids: CASMLGQLTYEQYF. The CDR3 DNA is TGTGCCAGCATGCTGGGACAGCTTACGTACGAGCAGTACTTC.

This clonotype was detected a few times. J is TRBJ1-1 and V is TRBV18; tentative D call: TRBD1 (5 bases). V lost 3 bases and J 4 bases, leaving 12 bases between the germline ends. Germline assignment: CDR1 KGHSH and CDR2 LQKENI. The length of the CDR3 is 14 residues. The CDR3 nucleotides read TGTGCCAGCTCACCGTGGGGCGGGGGCACTGAAGCTTTCTTT. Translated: CASSPWGGGTEAFF.

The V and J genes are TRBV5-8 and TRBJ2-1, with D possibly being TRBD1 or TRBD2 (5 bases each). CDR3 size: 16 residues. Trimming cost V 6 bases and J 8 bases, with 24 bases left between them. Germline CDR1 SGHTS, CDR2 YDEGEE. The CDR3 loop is CASTTWGDPMGDEQFF. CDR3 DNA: TGTGCCAGCACCACTTGGGGAGATCCAATGGGGGATGAGCAGTTCTTC.

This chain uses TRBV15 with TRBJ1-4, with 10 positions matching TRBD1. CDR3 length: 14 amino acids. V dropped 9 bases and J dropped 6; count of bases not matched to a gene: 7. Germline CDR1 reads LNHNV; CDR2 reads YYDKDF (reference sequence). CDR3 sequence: CATARQGAYEKLFF. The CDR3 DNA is TGTGCCACAGCGCGACAGGGGGCGTATGAAAAACTGTTTTTT.

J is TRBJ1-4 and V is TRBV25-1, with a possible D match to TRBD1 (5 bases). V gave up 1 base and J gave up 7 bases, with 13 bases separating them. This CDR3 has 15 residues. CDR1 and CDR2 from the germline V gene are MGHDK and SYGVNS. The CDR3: CASSESGRGSEKLFF. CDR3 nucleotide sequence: TGTGCCAGCAGTGAATCAGGGCGGGGTAGTGAAAAACTGTTTTTT.

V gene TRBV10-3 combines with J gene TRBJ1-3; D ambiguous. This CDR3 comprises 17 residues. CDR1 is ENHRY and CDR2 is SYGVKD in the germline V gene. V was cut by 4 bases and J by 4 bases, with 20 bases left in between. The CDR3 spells CAISAPRSGGRGNTIYF. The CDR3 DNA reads TGTGCCATCAGTGCCCCAAGAAGTGGTGGCCGGGGAAACACCATATATTTT.

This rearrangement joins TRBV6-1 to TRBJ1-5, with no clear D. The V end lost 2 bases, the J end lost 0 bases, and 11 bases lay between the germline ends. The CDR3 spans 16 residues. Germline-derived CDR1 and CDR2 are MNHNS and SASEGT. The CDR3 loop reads CASSEPRLYSNQPQHF. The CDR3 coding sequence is TGTGCCAGCAGTGAACCCAGGTTGTATAGCAATCAGCCCCAGCATTTT.

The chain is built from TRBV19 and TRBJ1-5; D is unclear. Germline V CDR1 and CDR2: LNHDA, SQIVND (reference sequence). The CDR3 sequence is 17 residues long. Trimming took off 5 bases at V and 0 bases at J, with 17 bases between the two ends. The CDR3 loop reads CASSVAAYRNSNQPQHF. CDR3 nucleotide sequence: TGTGCCAGTAGTGTCGCCGCCTACCGAAATAGCAATCAGCCCCAGCATTTT. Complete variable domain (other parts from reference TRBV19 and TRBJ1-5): DGGITQSPKYLFRKEGQNVTLSCEQNLNHDAMYWYRQDPGQGLRLIYYSQIVNDFQKGDIAEGYSVSREKKESFPLTVTSAQKNPTAFYLCASSVAAYRNSNQPQHFGDGTRLSIL.

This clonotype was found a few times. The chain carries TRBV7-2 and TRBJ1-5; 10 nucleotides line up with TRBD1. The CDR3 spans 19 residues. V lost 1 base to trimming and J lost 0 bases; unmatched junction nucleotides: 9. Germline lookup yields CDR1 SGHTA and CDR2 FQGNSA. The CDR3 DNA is TGTGCCAGCAGCTTAGTTCCGGACAGGGGGATGAATAGCAATCAGCCCCAGCATTTT. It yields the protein CASSLVPDRGMNSNQPQHF.

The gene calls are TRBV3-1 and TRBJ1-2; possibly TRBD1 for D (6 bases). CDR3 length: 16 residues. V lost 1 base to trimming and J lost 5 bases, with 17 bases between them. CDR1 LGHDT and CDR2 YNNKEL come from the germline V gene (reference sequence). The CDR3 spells CASSQARGSLRYGYTF. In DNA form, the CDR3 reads TGTGCCAGCAGCCAAGCTAGGGGGAGCCTCCGTTATGGCTACACCTTC.

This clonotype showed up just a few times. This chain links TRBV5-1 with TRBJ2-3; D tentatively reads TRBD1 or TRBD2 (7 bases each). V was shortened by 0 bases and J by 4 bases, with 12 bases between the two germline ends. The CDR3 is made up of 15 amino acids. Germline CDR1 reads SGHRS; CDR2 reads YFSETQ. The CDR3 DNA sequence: TGCGCCAGCAGCTTGGGGGGAGGGGGCCCAGATACGCAGTATTTT. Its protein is CASSLGGGGPDTQYF.

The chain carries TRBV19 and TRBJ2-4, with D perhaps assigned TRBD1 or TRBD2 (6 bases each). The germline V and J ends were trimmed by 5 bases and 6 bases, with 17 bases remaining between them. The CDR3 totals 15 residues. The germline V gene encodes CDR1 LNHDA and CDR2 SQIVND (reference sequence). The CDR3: CASSPRSGGGNIQYF. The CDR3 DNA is TGTGCCAGTAGTCCAAGGAGCGGAGGGGGAAACATTCAGTACTTC.

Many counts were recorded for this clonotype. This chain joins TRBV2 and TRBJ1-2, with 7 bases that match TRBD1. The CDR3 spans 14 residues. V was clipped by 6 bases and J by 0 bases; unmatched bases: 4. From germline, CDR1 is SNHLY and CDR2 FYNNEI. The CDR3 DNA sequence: TGTGCCAGCAGAGCCGGGACAGCTAACTATGGCTACACCTTC. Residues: CASRAGTANYGYTF.

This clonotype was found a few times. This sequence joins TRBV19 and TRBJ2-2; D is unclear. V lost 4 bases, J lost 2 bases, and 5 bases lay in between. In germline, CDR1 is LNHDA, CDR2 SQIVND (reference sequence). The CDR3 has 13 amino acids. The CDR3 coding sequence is TGTGCCAGTAGTAATCAAAACACCGGGGAGCTGTTTTTT. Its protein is CASSNQNTGELFF.

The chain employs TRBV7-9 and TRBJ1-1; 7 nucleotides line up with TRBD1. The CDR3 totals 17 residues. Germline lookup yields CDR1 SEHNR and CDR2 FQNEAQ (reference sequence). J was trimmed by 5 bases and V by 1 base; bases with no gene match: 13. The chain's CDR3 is CASSLVQTLTGRTEAFF. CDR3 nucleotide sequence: TGTGCCAGCAGCTTAGTCCAGACTTTGACAGGGAGGACTGAAGCTTTCTTT.

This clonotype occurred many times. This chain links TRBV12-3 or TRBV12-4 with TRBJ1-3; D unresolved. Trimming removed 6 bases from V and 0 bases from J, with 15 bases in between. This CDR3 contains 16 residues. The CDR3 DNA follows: TGTGCCAGCAGCTACGCCCTAGTGATCTCTGGAAACACCATATATTTT. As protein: CASSYALVISGNTIYF.

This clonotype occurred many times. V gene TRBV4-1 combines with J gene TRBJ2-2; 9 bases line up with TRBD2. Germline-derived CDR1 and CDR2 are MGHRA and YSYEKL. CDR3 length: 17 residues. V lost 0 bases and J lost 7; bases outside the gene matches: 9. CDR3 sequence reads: CASSQDSAGGRNGELFF. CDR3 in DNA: TGCGCCAGCAGCCAAGATTCGGCGGGGGGGCGTAACGGGGAGCTGTTTTTT.

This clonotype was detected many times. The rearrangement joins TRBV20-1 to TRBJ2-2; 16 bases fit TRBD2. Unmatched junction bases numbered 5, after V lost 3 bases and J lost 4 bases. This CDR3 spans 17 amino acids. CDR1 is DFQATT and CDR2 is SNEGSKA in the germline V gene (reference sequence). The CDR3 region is CSARGLAGGPSTGELFF. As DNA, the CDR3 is TGCAGTGCTAGGGGACTAGCGGGAGGGCCTAGCACCGGGGAGCTGTTTTTT.